This note documents a single T cell receptor (beta chain) sequence. Germline V gene lookup returns CDR1 SQVTM and CDR2 ANQGSEA. The V end lost 5 bases, the J end lost 0 bases, and 7 bases lay between the germline ends. The CDR3 covers 13 residues. In TCRdb, the 5' RACE reads were re-called with MiXCR into one record per CDR3 protein. The sample lists hundreds of thousands of distinct CDR3 sequences, roughly 19% occurring once. These data are taken from a study of T-cell memory formation after mild COVID-19. Sequencing was carried out using PBMCs or a T cell subset sorted from them (not recorded which). This receptor was obtained from a man between 18 and 35 years old who had mild COVID-19 (a few samples of this study predate the infection). Cell type and time point are not known. The rearrangement links TRBV29-1 to TRBJ2-2; D remains unclear. DNA for the CDR3: TGCAGCGTTATATACGCGAACACCGGGGAGCTGTTTTTT. It is translated as CSVIYANTGELFF.